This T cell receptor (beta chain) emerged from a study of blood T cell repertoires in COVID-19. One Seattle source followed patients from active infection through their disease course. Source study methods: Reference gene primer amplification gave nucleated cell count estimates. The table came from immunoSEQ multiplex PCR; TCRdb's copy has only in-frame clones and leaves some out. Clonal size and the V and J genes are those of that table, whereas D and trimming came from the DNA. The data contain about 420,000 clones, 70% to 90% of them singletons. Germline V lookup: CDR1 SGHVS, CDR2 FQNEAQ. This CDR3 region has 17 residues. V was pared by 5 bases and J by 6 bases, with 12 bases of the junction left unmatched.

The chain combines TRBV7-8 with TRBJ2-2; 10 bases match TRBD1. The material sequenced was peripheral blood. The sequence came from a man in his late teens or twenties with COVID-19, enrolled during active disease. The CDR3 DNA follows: TGTGCCAGCAGCGCAAGACACGGGACAGGGGTTCCCGGGGAGCTGTTTTTT. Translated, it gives CASSARHGTGVPGELFF.